One TCR beta chain is described in this entry. Its target is unknown. The immunoSEQ assay was version 4, run in survey mode. Some clones are missing from TCRdb's copy, which holds only in-frame ones; the method was immunoSEQ multiplex PCR. The table has 30,000 to 35,000 clones, roughly four fifths seen once. Overlapping HIV-1 Gag 15-mer peptides at approximately 0.96 ug per peptide per mL were used. CD40L/CD69 double-negative CD45RO-high memory CD4+ T cells were collected. PBMCs were depleted of CD8+ T cells before stimulation. This entry comes from a study of persistence of HIV-infected CD4 T cells. Study-wide context: Isolated cells were CMV- and HIV-1 Gag-responding CD4+ T cells.

Regarding the study as a whole: Compared with CD3/CD28-stimulated cells, CMV- and Gag-responding cells showed lower TCRbeta richness. Within sorted populations, more oligoclonal TCRs accompanied more oligoclonal proviruses.

This material consisted of CD4+ T cells sorted from PBMCs after approximately 19-hour stimulation, taken from a patient who received antiretroviral therapy. The clonotype was recovered from an adult woman with HIV who was CMV-seropositive.

CDR3 nucleotides: TGTGCCAGCAGTGGGTTGTACGGGGAATTGCATTTT. This gives the protein CASSGLYGELHF. The chain joins TRBV2 to TRBJ1-5; D is undetermined. V dropped 4 bases and J dropped 15 bases, with 16 bases sitting between them. The CDR3 loop spans 12 amino acids. Germline-derived CDR1 and CDR2 are SNHLY and FYNNEI. The complete variable domain, with remaining parts taken from reference TRBV2 and TRBJ1-5, reads EPEVTQTPSHQVTQMGQEVILRCVPISNHLYFYWYRQILGQKVEFLVSFYNNEISEKSEIFDDQFSVERPDGSNFTLKIRSTKLEDSAMYFCASSGLYGELHFGDGTRLSIL.